The 29 T cell receptor beta chains reported below all come from one sample, sequenced in a study of blood T cell repertoires in COVID-19. Profiling relied on immunoSEQ multiplex PCR, and the TCRdb table lists in-frame clones only, not all of them. The sample has approximately 38,000 clones; 85% to 90% are singletons. The sample taken for sequencing was peripheral blood. These TCRs come from a woman in her seventies with active COVID-19.

V and J are TRBV5-1 and TRBJ2-1; 7 bases map to TRBD2. V dropped 0 bases and J dropped 5; count of bases not matched to a gene: 5. This CDR3 contains 15 residues. Germline values: CDR1 SGHRS, CDR2 YFSETQ. The DNA for the CDR3 is TGCGCCAGCAGCTTGGTTCTAGCGGAAAACAATGAGCAGTTCTTC. It codes for CASSLVLAENNEQFF.

V is TRBV28 and J is TRBJ2-7, with D maybe TRBD2 (6 bases). V shed 7 bases and J shed 2 bases, with 15 bases lying between them. The CDR3 runs to 14 residues. The germline gives CDR1 MDHEN, CDR2 SYDVKM. Here the CDR3 DNA reads TGTGCCAGCAAGGGACTCGGCGACGCCTACGAGCAGTACTTC. Its translation is CASKGLGDAYEQYF.

The chain is built from TRBV9 and TRBJ2-2; 11 nucleotides match TRBD2. The CDR3 consists of 18 residues. Germline assignment: CDR1 SGDLS and CDR2 YYNGEE. After removal of 0 bases from V and 4 bases from J, the junction contained 8 bases not matched to a gene. The DNA of the CDR3 is TGTGCCAGCAGCGTAGGTCTAGCGGGGGGCCTCTCCACCGGGGAGCTGTTTTTT. It is translated as CASSVGLAGGLSTGELFF.

The V and J genes are TRBV5-1 and TRBJ2-6; no clear D. V was clipped by 7 bases and J by 4 bases, with 9 bases between them. CDR1 and CDR2 from the germline V gene are SGHRS and YFSETQ. This CDR3 has 13 residues. The CDR3 spells CASRVAGANVLTF. The CDR3 coding sequence is TGCGCCAGCCGGGTGGCCGGGGCCAACGTCCTGACTTTC.

J is TRBJ2-7 and V is TRBV3-1 (or the pseudogene TRBV3-2); D is perhaps TRBD2 (6 bases). The CDR3 has 13 residues. Trimming shortened V by 0 bases and J by 7 bases, and 10 bases separated the two germline ends. CDR1 is LGHDT, CDR2 YNNKEL, per germline (reference sequence). CDR3: CASSQEGRREQYF. For the CDR3, the DNA is TGTGCCAGCAGCCAAGAGGGGAGGAGGGAGCAGTACTTC.

In this sample, this clone turned up a few times. V usage is TRBV19 and J usage is TRBJ1-2, with TRBD1 matching 7 bases. V was pared by 6 bases and J by 3 bases, with 7 bases of the junction left unmatched. This CDR3 region has 14 residues. Germline loops: CDR1 LNHDA, CDR2 SQIVND (reference sequence). The CDR3 sequence is CASRRQGVDYGYTF. Here the CDR3 DNA reads TGTGCCAGTAGGAGACAGGGTGTAGACTATGGCTACACCTTC.

Only a few counts were recorded for this clone. J is TRBJ1-2 and V is TRBV3-1 (or the pseudogene TRBV3-2); D gene uncertain. The CDR3 covers 12 residues. Germline loops: CDR1 LGHDT, CDR2 YNNKEL (reference sequence). Trimming left V 4 bases short and J 4 bases short, with 7 bases between. Here the CDR3 DNA reads TGTGCCAGCAGCCCCAGTGGCTATGGCTACACCTTC. Its protein product is CASSPSGYGYTF.

The chain is built from TRBV11-3 and TRBJ2-3; weak D call: TRBD1 (5 bases). Trimming took off 10 bases at V and 5 bases at J, with 19 bases between the two ends. The CDR3 contains 14 residues. Germline CDR1 SGHNT, CDR2 YENEEA. CDR3 loop: CATKASSGQDTQYF. The CDR3 DNA follows: TGTGCCACAAAAGCTTCATCAGGGCAAGATACGCAGTATTTT.

This sequence joins TRBV2 and TRBJ2-1; 10 nucleotides line up with TRBD1. V dropped 6 bases and J dropped 6; count of bases not matched to a gene: 5. CDR3 length: 14 amino acids. Germline CDR1 is SNHLY and CDR2 is FYNNEI. The CDR3 DNA sequence: TGTGCCAGCAGGTTGGGACAGGGGCCCAATGAGCAGTTCTTC. Amino acid sequence: CASRLGQGPNEQFF. Using reference TRBV2 and TRBJ2-1 for the parts outside the CDR3, the full variable domain is EPEVTQTPSHQVTQMGQEVILRCVPISNHLYFYWYRQILGQKVEFLVSFYNNEISEKSEIFDDQFSVERPDGSNFTLKIRSTKLEDSAMYFCASRLGQGPNEQFFGPGTRLTVL.

The V call is TRBV4-1, the J call TRBJ2-3; TRBD2 matches 10 bases. Germline V gives CDR1 MGHRA, CDR2 YSYEKL. The CDR3 has 17 residues. Trimming took 2 bases from V and 1 from J; bases not matched to a gene: 6. The CDR3 protein is CASSQNVAGGRTDTQYF. The CDR3 DNA sequence: TGCGCCAGCAGCCAAAACGTAGCGGGGGGTCGCACAGATACGCAGTATTTT.

V usage is TRBV2 and J usage is TRBJ1-2; TRBD1 matches 8 bases. This CDR3 has 12 amino acids. V lost 4 bases to trimming and J lost 6 bases; unmatched junction nucleotides: 1. The germline V gene has CDR1 SNHLY and CDR2 FYNNEI. The CDR3 is CASSAGGDGYTF. The DNA of the CDR3 is TGTGCCAGCAGTGCAGGGGGCGATGGCTACACCTTC. The whole variable domain, remainder taken from reference TRBV2 and TRBJ1-2, is EPEVTQTPSHQVTQMGQEVILRCVPISNHLYFYWYRQILGQKVEFLVSFYNNEISEKSEIFDDQFSVERPDGSNFTLKIRSTKLEDSAMYFCASSAGGDGYTFGSGTRLTVV.

This rearrangement joins TRBV3-1 (or the pseudogene TRBV3-2) to TRBJ2-1, with D maybe TRBD2 (6 bases). The CDR3 runs to 15 residues. Germline V gene sequence: CDR1 LGHDT, CDR2 YNNKEL (reference sequence). The V end was cut by 6 bases, the J end by 5 bases, with 17 bases between. For the CDR3, the DNA is TGTGCCAGCAGTCAGAAGGGACTGGGTCACAATGAGCAGTTCTTC. The encoded protein is CASSQKGLGHNEQFF.

The chain couples TRBV19 to TRBJ2-3; 8 bases fit TRBD2. The CDR3 runs 13 residues. Germline loops: CDR1 LNHDA, CDR2 SQIVND (reference sequence). V shed 5 bases and J 10 bases; nucleotides not matched to a gene: 8. The CDR3 DNA is TGTGCCAGTAGTGCCTCCGGGACTAGAGCGCAGTATTTT. It encodes CASSASGTRAQYF.

This sequence joins TRBV7-2 and TRBJ2-1, with a possible D match to TRBD2 (5 bases). Germline CDR1 reads SGHTA; CDR2 reads FQGNSA. The length of the CDR3 is 14 residues. Trimming removed 2 bases at V and 8 bases at J, with 13 bases between. The chain's CDR3 is CASSLPVWRDEQFF. The CDR3 region has the DNA TGTGCCAGCAGCTTACCGGTGTGGCGGGATGAGCAGTTCTTC.

The genes are TRBV11-3 and TRBJ2-1; the match to TRBD1 covers 9 bases. Germline V lookup: CDR1 SGHNT, CDR2 YENEEA. V was pared by 4 bases and J by 4 bases, with 5 bases of the junction left unmatched. This CDR3 has 15 residues. The CDR3, as DNA: TGTGCCAGCAGCTCCGGACAGGGGCGGTACAATGAGCAGTTCTTC. Translation: CASSSGQGRYNEQFF.

V is TRBV4-3 and J is TRBJ2-7; possible D gene TRBD2, 5 bases. CDR1 is LGHNA and CDR2 is YSLEER in the germline V gene. V gave up 1 base and J gave up 2 bases, with 12 bases separating them. CDR3 length equals 15 residues. The CDR3 nucleotides read TGCGCCAGCAGCCAAGTCCTCAGAGGGCCCTACGAGCAGTACTTC. The encoded protein is CASSQVLRGPYEQYF.

The chain links TRBV3-1 (or the pseudogene TRBV3-2) to TRBJ1-1; D is possibly TRBD1 (5 bases). CDR1 and CDR2 from the germline V gene are LGHDT and YNNKEL (reference sequence). CDR3 length: 14 residues. V lost 2 bases to trimming and J lost 5 bases, with 12 bases between them. CDR3: CASSQRGTETEAFF. The DNA of the CDR3 is TGTGCCAGCAGCCAAAGGGGCACCGAGACTGAAGCTTTCTTT.

V usage is TRBV5-6 and J usage is TRBJ2-3; 11 nucleotides agree with TRBD2. The CDR3 has 14 residues. The germline CDR1 and CDR2 sequences are SGHDT and YYEEEE. Losses at the gene ends were 4 bases for V and 5 bases for J; bases not matched to a gene: 3. The CDR3 reads CASSQGLAVDTQYF. DNA of the CDR3: TGTGCCAGCAGCCAGGGACTAGCGGTAGATACGCAGTATTTT.

V and J are TRBV18 and TRBJ2-2; 12 bases match TRBD2. After removal of 3 bases from V and 3 bases from J, the junction contained 2 bases not matched to a gene. The CDR3 totals 16 residues. In germline, CDR1 is KGHSH, CDR2 LQKENI. CDR3 nucleotide sequence: TGTGCCAGCTCACCGAGACTAGCGGGGGACACCGGGGAGCTGTTTTTT. Its translation is CASSPRLAGDTGELFF.

This clone was detected a few times. V gene TRBV6-5 combines with J gene TRBJ1-1, with D perhaps TRBD1 (5 bases). Deletions cut 6 bases from V and 1 base from J, with 12 bases between. This CDR3 region has 14 residues. From germline, CDR1 is MNHEY and CDR2 SVGAGI. In DNA form, the CDR3 reads TGTGCCAGCAGAACATTTACAGGGAACACTGAAGCTTTCTTT. Its translation: CASRTFTGNTEAFF.

This clone was observed once. V usage is TRBV24-1 and J usage is TRBJ2-3; 12 bases are shared with TRBD2. Germline V lookup: CDR1 KGHDR, CDR2 SFDVKD. CDR3 length: 16 residues. V gave up 4 bases and J gave up 5 bases; unmatched junction bases: 6. The CDR3 DNA is TGTGCCACCAGTGAGACTAGCGGGGGCCGAGGAGATACGCAGTATTTT. Its translation: CATSETSGGRGDTQYF.

This chain links TRBV12-3 or TRBV12-4 with TRBJ2-7, with 9 bases identical to TRBD1. CDR3 length: 12 amino acids. Trimming cost V 7 bases and J 6 bases; bases outside gene matches: 4. This CDR3 reads CASTGDRAEQYF. CDR3 bases: TGTGCCAGCACCGGGGACAGGGCCGAGCAGTACTTC.

The chain couples TRBV11-2 to TRBJ2-1; the match to TRBD2 covers 10 bases. Germline V gives CDR1 SGHAT, CDR2 FQNNGV. The CDR3 has 14 residues. Trimming took 5 bases from V and 8 from J; bases not matched to a gene: 6. In DNA form, the CDR3 reads TGTGCCAGCAGCGTAGCGGGGGGAGGGGATGAGCAGTTCTTC. Its translation is CASSVAGGGDEQFF.

This clone has just one count. This chain uses TRBV9 with TRBJ2-3, with TRBD2 matching over 7 bases. The CDR3 runs to 16 residues. Germline V gene sequence: CDR1 SGDLS, CDR2 YYNGEE. V lost 0 bases, J lost 4 bases, and 8 bases stayed unmatched. As DNA, the CDR3 is TGTGCCAGCAGCGTAGGGCAAGTTAGCGGGTCAGATACGCAGTATTTT. Protein: CASSVGQVSGSDTQYF.

The CDR3 reads CASRHRGTTPQHF. The CDR3 region has the DNA TGTGCCAGCAGACACAGGGGCACGACACCCCAGCATTTT. This chain connects TRBV12-3 or TRBV12-4 to TRBJ1-5; 7 bases line up with TRBD1. There are 13 residues in the CDR3. J lost 10 bases, V lost 6 bases, and 9 bases had no gene match.

The V gene is TRBV2, the J gene TRBJ2-3; TRBD2 is a possible D gene (6 bases). Germline V lookup: CDR1 SNHLY, CDR2 FYNNEI. There are 14 residues in the CDR3. The ends were cut back, 7 bases at V and 2 bases at J, with 13 bases in the middle. The CDR3 region is CASMRDSNTDTQYF. The CDR3 DNA reads as TGTGCCAGCATGCGGGACTCAAACACAGATACGCAGTATTTT.

This sequence joins TRBV10-1 and TRBJ2-1, with 10 bases matching TRBD2. CDR1 and CDR2 from the germline V gene are WNHNN and SYGVQD (reference sequence). With 4 bases clipped from V and 5 bases from J, the junction kept 8 bases outside the gene matches. The CDR3 loop spans 16 amino acids. CDR3 DNA sequence: TGCGCCAGCAGTGTAGGGGGCAGCGGGGGGGACAATGAGCAGTTCTTC. It specifies CASSVGGSGGDNEQFF.

This rearrangement joins TRBV4-3 to TRBJ2-7; 9 nucleotides align to TRBD1. This CDR3 is built from 15 residues. CDR1 is LGHNA and CDR2 is YSLEER in the germline V gene. Trimming cost V 4 bases and J 0 bases; bases outside gene matches: 4. The CDR3 spells CASSPGTGSSYEQYF. The CDR3, as DNA: TGCGCCAGCAGCCCCGGGACAGGGAGCTCCTACGAGCAGTACTTC.

The J gene is TRBJ1-1, the V gene TRBV6-6; D is undetermined. V was cut by 4 bases and J by 4 bases, with 13 bases left in between. The germline CDR1 and CDR2 sequences are MNHNY and SVGAGI (reference sequence). This CDR3 is 14 amino acids long. CDR3 DNA sequence: TGTGCCAGCAGTTTCCGGGGAGGAACCACTGAAGCTTTCTTT. Its protein is CASSFRGGTTEAFF.